This T cell receptor (beta chain) appears in the sequencing data of a study of OX40 agonist ivuxolimab in advanced cancers. Clones were sequenced by immunoSEQ multiplex PCR, and TCRdb holds only the in-frame ones, with some missing. This table has about 77,000 clones, about 87% appearing once. V lost 6 bases and J lost 5, with 26 bases in between. Germline values: CDR1 SGHDT, CDR2 YYEEEE. The CDR3 is 17 residues long. The rearrangement joins TRBV5-6 to TRBJ1-2; a possible D gene is TRBD1 (6 bases). The TCR comes from an adult with an advanced solid tumor such as melanoma, head and neck, liver or kidney cancer. This sample comprised CD4+ or CD8+ T cells sorted from blood, obtained in a trial of the OX40 agonist ivuxolimab. CDR3 sequence reads: CASTLLPGGRPPYGYTF. CDR3 sequence (DNA): TGTGCCAGCACCCTTCTCCCCGGGGGGCGCCCCCCTTATGGCTACACCTTC.